This is a list of T cell receptor beta chains from one sample in a study of T cells in Graves' hyperthyroidism and ophthalmopathy. TCRdb re-analysed the multiplex PCR reads in MiXCR, keeping a single row per CDR3 protein. The data contain approximately 30,000 distinct CDR3 sequences, 45% to 55% of them singletons. The material sequenced was blood. The receptors stem from a woman aged 40 to 50 with Graves' ophthalmopathy. CDR3s leave out the opening cysteine and the closing phenylalanine or tryptophan. The listing skips clone size in some rows; elsewhere it reads once, few, many or a size class.

cdr3_aa: ATSGTRGHSRHEQF
clone_size: NA
v_call: TRBV24-1

cdr3_aa: ASSLGWTGYT
clone_size: NA
v_call: TRBV13

cdr3_aa: ASKTGWEQY
clone_size: many
v_call: TRBV6-2/TRBV6-3

cdr3_aa: SAGQGYTEAF
clone_size: many
v_call: TRBV20-1

cdr3_aa: ASSFSGNTIY
clone_size: NA
v_call: TRBV12-3/TRBV12-4

cdr3_aa: SASTPGERTGWY
clone_size: NA
v_call: TRBV20-1

cdr3_aa: SADRQAVTDTQY
clone_size: NA
v_call: TRBV20-1

cdr3_aa: ASSPRVSWEDAGELF
clone_size: many
v_call: TRBV7-2

cdr3_aa: ASSPRLGTDHSYNEQF
clone_size: NA
v_call: TRBV14

cdr3_aa: ATSAGELF
clone_size: NA
v_call: TRBV24-1

cdr3_aa: ASSPFRVDTEAF
clone_size: many
v_call: TRBV7-2

cdr3_aa: ASSEAGGRLNEQF
clone_size: medium-sized
v_call: TRBV2

cdr3_aa: ASSLLNEQF
clone_size: medium-sized
v_call: TRBV2

cdr3_aa: SVESYYGYT
clone_size: medium-sized
v_call: TRBV29-1

cdr3_aa: ASSGGPTSGKLF
clone_size: NA
v_call: TRBV5-6

cdr3_aa: ASSAHSSGANVLT
clone_size: NA
v_call: TRBV5-1

cdr3_aa: ASSPGVSQPQH
clone_size: many
v_call: TRBV18

cdr3_aa: ASSKTYSKIAKNMQY
clone_size: NA
v_call: TRBV12-3/TRBV12-4

cdr3_aa: ASSGTGSYGYT
clone_size: many
v_call: TRBV9

cdr3_aa: ASSRTAEKLF
clone_size: few
v_call: TRBV19

cdr3_aa: ASSPQSGGSGNTIY
clone_size: many
v_call: TRBV12-3/TRBV12-4

cdr3_aa: ASSHQSTDTQY
clone_size: many
v_call: TRBV14

cdr3_aa: ASSDRGSGYEQY
clone_size: NA
v_call: TRBV10-2